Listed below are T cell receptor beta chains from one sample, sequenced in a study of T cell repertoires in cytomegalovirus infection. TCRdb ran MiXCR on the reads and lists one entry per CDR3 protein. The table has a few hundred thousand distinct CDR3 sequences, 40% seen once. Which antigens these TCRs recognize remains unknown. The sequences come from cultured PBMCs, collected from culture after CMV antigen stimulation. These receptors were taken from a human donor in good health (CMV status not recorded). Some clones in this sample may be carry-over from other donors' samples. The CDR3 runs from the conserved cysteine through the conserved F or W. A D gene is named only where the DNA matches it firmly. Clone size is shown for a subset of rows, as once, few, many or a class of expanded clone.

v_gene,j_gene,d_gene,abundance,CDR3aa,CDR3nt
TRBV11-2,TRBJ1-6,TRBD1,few,CASSIFPGQGTHF,TGTGCCAGCAGCATATTCCCGGGACAGGGTACCCACTTT
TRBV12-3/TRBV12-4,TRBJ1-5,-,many,CASSLGQGNQPQHF,TGTGCCAGCAGTTTAGGGCAGGGCAATCAGCCCCAGCATTTT
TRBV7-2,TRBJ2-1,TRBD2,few,CASSGTSGRNEQFF,TGTGCCAGCAGTGGGACTAGCGGGAGAAATGAGCAGTTCTTC
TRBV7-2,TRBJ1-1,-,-,CASSLSPLGTEAFF,TGTGCCAGCAGCTTAAGTCCTCTCGGCACTGAAGCTTTCTTT
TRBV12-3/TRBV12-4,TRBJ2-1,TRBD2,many,CASSSGLADNEQFF,TGTGCCAGCAGTTCGGGACTAGCAGACAATGAGCAGTTCTTC
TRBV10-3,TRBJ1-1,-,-,CAITPTSNTEAFF,TGTGCCATCACCCCCACGTCGAACACTGAAGCTTTCTTT
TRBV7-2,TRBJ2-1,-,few,CASSLVRGALYNEQFF,TGTGCCAGCAGCTTAGTGAGGGGGGCGCTCTACAATGAGCAGTTCTTC
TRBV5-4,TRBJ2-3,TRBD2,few,CASSPLRLVAGPGNTQYF,TGTGCCAGCAGCCCCCTGCGGCTCGTAGCGGGTCCGGGGAATACGCAGTATTTT
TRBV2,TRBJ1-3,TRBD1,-,CASSVFPTGVANTIYF,TGTGCCAGCAGTGTATTTCCGACAGGGGTGGCAAACACCATATATTTT
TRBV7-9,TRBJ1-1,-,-,CASSLIGLRENTEAFF,TGTGCCAGCAGCTTAATCGGTTTGCGGGAGAACACTGAAGCTTTCTTT
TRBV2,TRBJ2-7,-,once,CASSEQGGRYEQYF,TGTGCCAGCAGTGAACAGGGTGGGCGGTACGAGCAGTACTTC
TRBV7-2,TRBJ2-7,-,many,CASSLVSTYEQYF,TGTGCCAGCAGCTTAGTATCGACCTACGAGCAGTACTTC